One and the same sample provided the 16 T cell receptor beta chains below, sequenced in a study of T cell clonality in common variable immunodeficiency. Study-level points and caveats: Common variable immunodeficiency TCR beta sequences reportedly had fewer deletions and N-nucleotide insertions.

The method was immunoSEQ multiplex PCR; TCRdb's version includes in-frame clones alone and lacks a portion of them. The repertoire has under 3,000 clones, none seen only once; the ten largest take 9.5% to 15%. The antigens for these receptors are not known. Specimen: peripheral blood mononuclear cells. These receptors all stem from a human donor with common variable immunodeficiency.

As concerns this clone: The observed sequence ends 3 residues before the CDR3 terminus, with the missing tail filled in from the germline J gene. The chain links TRBV18 to TRBJ2-7, with D unclear. The V and J ends lost 3 bases and 2 bases respectively, with 14 bases between them. Germline V gives CDR1 KGHSH, CDR2 LQKENI. This CDR3 is built from 15 residues. The sequenced CDR3 bases are TGTGCCAGCTCACCTGTCGAACAGTTCACCTACGAG. As protein: CASSPVEQFTYE. From start to end, the CDR3 is CASSPVEQFTYEQYF.

Only a few counts were recorded for this clone. Incomplete CDR3 DNA: TGTGCCAGTAGTATAGAGGGGACAGGGAGAGATACG. Its translation is CASSIEGTGRDT. The whole CDR3 protein reads CASSIEGTGRDTQYF. The chain combines TRBV19 with TRBJ2-3; 9 nucleotides match TRBD1. The read ends 3 residues shy of where the CDR3 ends; the end is completed using the germline J gene. With V trimmed by 0 bases and J by 5 bases, 3 bases remained unmatched. Germline CDR1 LNHDA, CDR2 SQIVND (reference sequence). The CDR3 is made up of 15 amino acids.

This clone was seen a handful of times. The missing CDR3 end, 3 residues past where the read stops, is filled in from the germline J gene. This chain connects TRBV5-1 to TRBJ2-7, with 11 nucleotides matching TRBD1. Looked up from germline, CDR1 is SGHRS and CDR2 is YFSETQ. This CDR3 comprises 14 residues. J gave up 6 bases and V 4 bases, and 6 bases lay outside the gene matches. CDR3 amino acids: CASSPGGTGGEQYF. CDR3 bases read: TGCGCCAGCAGCCCCGGGGGGACAGGGGGCGAG.

This clone is deemed medium-sized. The read comes to an end 3 residues before the CDR3 does, leaving the germline J gene to fill in the end. The genes are TRBV12-5 and TRBJ2-2, with unresolved D. From germline, CDR1 is LGHNT and CDR2 FRNRAP. The CDR3 is made up of 13 amino acids. V lost 4 bases and J lost 3, with 6 bases in between. CDR3 region: CASGWAYTGELFF. CDR3 bases read: TGTGCTAGTGGTTGGGCATACACCGGGGAG.

This clone occurred a few times. The read is 3 residues too short to cover the CDR3 end, so that end is filled in from the germline J gene. V is TRBV30 and J is TRBJ2-2; D might be TRBD2 (5 bases). The CDR3 extends over 14 amino acids. Germline CDR1 GTSNPN, CDR2 SVGIG (reference sequence). The ends were cut back, 7 bases at V and 6 bases at J, with 18 bases in the middle. The CDR3 is CAFKGASTPGELFF. The part of the CDR3 DNA that was read is TGTGCCTTCAAGGGAGCTAGCACCCCCGGGGAG.

CDR3 amino acids: CASSLDLSGRFSYGYTF. CDR3 DNA, as far as it was read: TGCGCCAGCAGCTTGGACCTATCAGGGAGGTTCAGCTATGGC. The V call is TRBV5-1, the J call TRBJ1-2, with D possibly being TRBD1 (5 bases). The read terminates 3 residues before the CDR3 end, so the remaining end is supplied by the germline J gene. V lost 0 bases and J 4 bases, leaving 19 bases between the germline ends. CDR1 is SGHRS and CDR2 is YFSETQ in the germline V gene. This CDR3 spans 17 amino acids. Based on the CDR3 plus reference TRBV5-1 and TRBJ1-2, the full variable domain is KAGVTQTPRYLIKTRGQQVTLSCSPISGHRSVSWYQQTPGQGLQFLFEYFSETQRNKGNFPGRFSGRQFSNSRSEMNVSTLELGDSALYLCASSLDLSGRFSYGYTFGSGTRLTVV.

This clone turned up a few times. The missing CDR3 end, 3 residues past where the read stops, is filled in from the germline J gene. V and J are TRBV6-2 or TRBV6-3 and TRBJ2-7, with TRBD2 identical over 8 bases. CDR1 is MNHEY, CDR2 SVGEGT, per germline. CDR3 length: 15 amino acids. Losses at the gene ends were 2 bases for V and 0 bases for J; bases not matched to a gene: 3. The CDR3 spells CASSYPSGSSYEQYF. The CDR3 DNA, read in part, is TGTGCCAGCAGTTACCCAAGCGGGAGCTCCTACGAG.

Details on this clone: The CDR3 end is not reached by the read, which stops 3 residues before it; the germline J gene fills it in. The V call is TRBV7-2, the J call TRBJ2-5; TRBD2 matches 7 bases. Trimming removed 3 bases from V and 2 bases from J; junction bases left unmatched: 6. The CDR3 length is 15 residues. Germline CDR1 is SGHTA and CDR2 is FQGNSA. This CDR3 is CASSLGGGWQETQYF. The sequenced CDR3 bases are TGTGCCAGCAGCTTGGGGGGGGGTTGGCAAGAGACC.

A word on this clone: Read coverage stops 3 residues before the CDR3 terminus; the germline J gene supplies the remainder. The V gene is TRBV5-1, the J gene TRBJ2-1, with TRBD2 matching over 13 bases. CDR3 length: 19 residues. Germline CDR1 SGHRS, CDR2 YFSETQ. V trimming: 3 bases; J trimming: 0 bases; junction bases outside the gene matches: 9. The CDR3 DNA, read in part, is TGCGCCAGCAGCTCAGGACTAGCGGGGGTCAAAAGCTCCTACAATGAG. Its protein is CASSSGLAGVKSSYNE. The entire CDR3 protein reads CASSSGLAGVKSSYNEQFF.

This clone qualifies as medium-sized. The read terminates 3 residues before the CDR3 end, so the remaining end is supplied by the germline J gene. The chain is built from TRBV7-4 and TRBJ1-5; 10 bases are a match to TRBD1. In germline, CDR1 is SGHVT, CDR2 SQSDAQ. V was pared by 10 bases and J by 4 bases, with 10 bases of the junction left unmatched. This CDR3 contains 15 residues. This chain's CDR3 is CAIHYPGQGNQPQHF. CDR3 DNA (partial): TGTGCCATCCATTACCCGGGACAGGGGAATCAGCCC.

This clone was observed a few times. The read falls 3 residues short of the CDR3 end, and the missing part is taken from the germline J gene. V gene TRBV7-3 combines with J gene TRBJ2-5, with a tentative D call TRBD1 (6 bases). Germline loops: CDR1 SGHTA, CDR2 FQGTGA. Trimming removed 5 bases at V and 5 bases at J, with 18 bases between. CDR3 length: 15 amino acids. This CDR3 is CASSPTTGISETQYF. Partial CDR3 DNA: TGTGCCAGCAGCCCAACTACAGGGATTAGTGAGACC. The full variable domain, completed using reference TRBV7-3 and TRBJ2-5, is GAGVSQTPSNKVTEKGKYVELRCDPISGHTALYWYRQSLGQGPEFLIYFQGTGAADDSGLPNDRFFAVRPEGSVSTLKIQRTERGDSAVYLCASSPTTGISETQYFGPGTRLLVL.

This clone has just a few counts. Sequencing ends 3 residues short of the CDR3 end; the germline J gene provides the rest. V gene TRBV5-1 combines with J gene TRBJ2-3; 10 bases map to TRBD1. V dropped 0 bases and J dropped 5; count of bases not matched to a gene: 3. The CDR3 contains 15 residues. Per germline, CDR1 SGHRS and CDR2 YFSETQ. CDR3 sequence reads: CASSLEGTGVDTQYF. The CDR3 bases that were read are TGCGCCAGCAGCTTGGAAGGGACAGGGGTAGATACG.

In its sample, this clone ranks as medium-sized. The CDR3 end is not reached by the read, which stops 3 residues before it; the germline J gene fills it in. The rearrangement links TRBV20-1 to TRBJ2-4, with TRBD2 identical over 8 bases. From germline, CDR1 is DFQATT and CDR2 SNEGSKA (reference sequence). The CDR3 loop spans 13 amino acids. CDR3 residues: CSAQESAGEAQYF. The CDR3 DNA, read in part, is TGCAGTGCGCAGGAGTCAGCGGGGGAAGCT.

This clone is classed as medium-sized. The observed sequence ends 3 residues before the CDR3 terminus, with the missing tail filled in from the germline J gene. The V call is TRBV5-4, the J call TRBJ2-3, with D tentatively TRBD2 (6 bases). CDR3 length: 14 residues. V was pared by 4 bases and J by 1 base, with 10 bases between. Germline assignment: CDR1 SGHNT and CDR2 YYREEE (reference sequence). CDR3 bases read: TGTGCCAGCAGCCGAGAGCGGGGCACAGATACG. This sequence encodes CASSRERGTDT. The complete CDR3 sequence is CASSRERGTDTQYF.

By sample fraction, this clone is medium-sized. The read ends 3 residues shy of where the CDR3 ends; the end is completed using the germline J gene. Other DNA sequences in the sample encode the same CDR3. The chain combines TRBV7-2 with TRBJ2-7; D remains ambiguous. This CDR3 region has 13 residues. Per germline, CDR1 SGHTA and CDR2 FQGNSA. Trimming took 6 bases from V and 3 from J, leaving 12 bases between them. Partial CDR3 DNA: TGTGCCAGCAGGTCCCTCGGCGGCTACGAG. Amino acid sequence: CASRSLGGYE. The whole CDR3 protein reads CASRSLGGYEQYF.

To note about this clone: The read terminates 3 residues before the CDR3 end, so the remaining end is supplied by the germline J gene. J is TRBJ2-5 and V is TRBV18, with 10 bases identical to TRBD2. Per germline, CDR1 KGHSH and CDR2 LQKENI. Unmatched junction bases numbered 3, after V lost 3 bases and J lost 5 bases. This CDR3 has 14 residues. The sequenced part of the CDR3 DNA is TGTGCCAGCTCACCCCCTAGCGGGGGTGAGACC. Amino acid sequence: CASSPPSGGET. From start to end, the CDR3 is CASSPPSGGETQYF.